These 22 T cell receptor beta chains originate from one sample sequenced in a study of beta chain bispecific antibodies for T cell cancers. Study results and limitations: Most targeted TRBV signal came from the leukemia cell line cells, not normal T cells.

MiXCR, applied by TCRdb to the 5' RACE reads, yields one record per CDR3 protein. This table has about 18,000 distinct CDR3 sequences, about 2.2% appearing once. The antigens of these receptors remain unknown. T cells were expanded from blood mononuclear cells for approximately 3 days with anti-CD3 OKT3 or CD3/CD28 beads. Source material: healthy donor T cells cultured with leukemia cells. These receptors were obtained from a human donor in good health. Some clones in this sample may be carry-over from other donors' samples.

This clonotype was recorded at least ten times. This chain joins TRBV4-2 and TRBJ1-2; no clear D gene. CDR3 length equals 12 residues. V was clipped by 0 bases and J by 8 bases, with 7 bases between them. The germline V gene encodes CDR1 LGHNA and CDR2 YNFKEQ. As DNA, the CDR3 is TGTGCCAGCAGCCAAGACACGGGAGGCTACACCTTC. This encodes CASSQDTGGYTF.

The sample holds many counts of this clonotype. The rearrangement joins TRBV6-5 to TRBJ2-2; either TRBD1 or TRBD2 may supply D (5 bases each). The CDR3 sequence is 17 residues long. The germline V and J ends were trimmed by 1 base and 4 bases, with 16 bases remaining between them. Germline-derived CDR1 and CDR2 are MNHEY and SVGAGI. CDR3 residues: CASSYLPRGQGTGELFF. CDR3 nucleotide sequence: TGTGCCAGCAGTTACTTACCGAGGGGCCAGGGCACCGGGGAGCTGTTTTTT.

This clonotype was observed at least ten times. The chain links TRBV5-1 to TRBJ1-1; 9 positions agree with TRBD1. Germline CDR1 reads SGHRS; CDR2 reads YFSETQ. Unmatched junction bases numbered 4, after V lost 6 bases and J lost 4 bases. This CDR3 comprises 13 residues. The CDR3 DNA is TGCGCCAGCAAGACAGGGGGGGCCACTGAAGCTTTCTTT. Its translation is CASKTGGATEAFF.

This clonotype was counted many times. The V call is TRBV11-2, the J call TRBJ1-1; tentatively, D is TRBD1 (6 bases). The CDR3 is 16 residues long. Germline loops: CDR1 SGHAT, CDR2 FQNNGV. With 3 bases removed from V and 0 bases from J, the gap between germline ends came to 14 bases. The CDR3 DNA is TGTGCCAGCAGCTTCCGCCCGGGGGCGATGAACACTGAAGCTTTCTTT. This gives the protein CASSFRPGAMNTEAFF.

By share, this clonotype ranks as medium-sized (0.01 to 0.1%). CDR3 bases: TGCGCCAGCAGCTTGGCCGAGGTGGCCTTGAACACCGGGGAGCTGTTTTTT. Translation: CASSLAEVALNTGELFF. This sequence joins TRBV5-1 and TRBJ2-2; D is unresolved. Germline CDR1 SGHRS, CDR2 YFSETQ. Trimming left V 0 bases short and J 1 base short, with 13 bases between. The CDR3 has 17 residues.

This clonotype was detected many times. The chain uses TRBV29-1 and TRBJ2-3; D gene uncertain. Germline loops: CDR1 SQVTM, CDR2 ANQGSEA. The V and J ends lost 6 bases and 3 bases respectively, with 13 bases between them. The CDR3 spans 13 residues. The DNA for the CDR3 is TGCAGCGTGCGCCCGGACGGTACAGATACGCAGTATTTT. It translates to CSVRPDGTDTQYF.

By sample fraction, this clonotype is large. The V gene is TRBV20-1, the J gene TRBJ2-4; 10 bases line up with TRBD2. Germline assignment: CDR1 DFQATT and CDR2 SNEGSKA (reference sequence). V lost 3 bases, J lost 7 bases, and 9 bases stayed unmatched. This CDR3 has 15 amino acids. In DNA form, the CDR3 reads TGCAGTGCTAGGACCGAGCGGGGGGGCGTTAACATTCAGTACTTC. It specifies CSARTERGGVNIQYF.

This clonotype was seen repeatedly, ten times or more. CDR3 in DNA: TGTGCCAGTACCTCGGGGCACGGCTACACCTTC. Translation: CASTSGHGYTF. The rearrangement links TRBV19 to TRBJ1-2; D possibly corresponds to TRBD1 (5 bases). Trimming pared 7 bases from V and 8 bases from J, leaving 11 bases between. The CDR3 covers 11 residues. Germline V CDR1 and CDR2: LNHDA, SQIVND (reference sequence).

This clonotype has a count of ten or more. The rearrangement uses TRBV19 and TRBJ2-3; 14 bases are shared with TRBD2. Unmatched junction bases numbered 5, after V lost 3 bases and J lost 6 bases. CDR1 and CDR2 from the germline V gene are LNHDA and SQIVND (reference sequence). The CDR3 is 16 residues long. CDR3 DNA sequence: TGTGCCAGTAGTATGGGACTAGCGGGGGCGGCGGATACGCAGTATTTT. This sequence encodes CASSMGLAGAADTQYF.

This clonotype showed up many times. The chain recombines TRBV19 with TRBJ2-1; 11 positions match TRBD2. In germline, CDR1 is LNHDA, CDR2 SQIVND (reference sequence). The CDR3 consists of 15 residues. V was pared by 6 bases and J by 4 bases, with 5 bases of the junction left unmatched. The CDR3 is CASRPGTSGYNEQFF. CDR3 nucleotides: TGTGCCAGTAGACCCGGGACTAGCGGTTACAATGAGCAGTTCTTC.

In its sample, this clonotype was seen a few times. V and J are TRBV4-2 and TRBJ1-4, with TRBD1 as a possible D gene (5 bases). CDR1 LGHNA and CDR2 YNFKEQ come from the germline V gene. This CDR3 is built from 14 residues. With 1 base removed from V and 8 bases from J, the gap between germline ends came to 11 bases. The CDR3 nucleotides are TGTGCCAGCAGCCAAGGGGGCCCGGGGGAAAAACTGTTTTTT. Translation: CASSQGGPGEKLFF.

The table lists this clonotype with many counts. The CDR3 loop reads CASSGTEEKLFF. CDR3 DNA sequence: TGTGCCAGCAGCGGGACAGAAGAAAAACTGTTTTTT. The J gene is TRBJ1-4, the V gene TRBV6-6; 7 nucleotides align to TRBD1. The CDR3 length is 12 residues. The V segment lost 6 bases and the J segment 8 bases; nucleotides outside the gene matches: 3. Germline V CDR1 and CDR2: MNHNY, SVGAGI (reference sequence).

The genes are TRBV7-6 and TRBJ2-6; no reliable D call. Between the trimmed V and J ends, which lost 0 bases and 1 base, there was a span of 10 bases. The CDR3 consists of 17 residues. Germline V gene sequence: CDR1 SGHVS, CDR2 FNYEAQ. CDR3 nucleotides: TGTGCCAGCAGCTTAGCGGGCGTTCGGTCTGGGGCCAACGTCCTGACTTTC. Translating gives CASSLAGVRSGANVLTF.

This clonotype was seen repeatedly, ten times or more. V gene TRBV7-3 combines with J gene TRBJ2-1, with 7 bases fitting TRBD2. V lost 0 bases and J lost 3; bases outside the gene matches: 8. Per germline, CDR1 SGHTA and CDR2 FQGTGA. The CDR3 runs 17 residues. CDR3: CASSLTFGGEIYNEQFF. The CDR3 DNA follows: TGTGCCAGCAGCTTAACCTTTGGGGGGGAGATCTACAATGAGCAGTTCTTC.

This clonotype is judged medium-sized. The V call is TRBV20-1, the J call TRBJ2-7; 11 bases align to TRBD1. CDR3 length: 13 residues. V lost 4 bases to trimming and J lost 4 bases; unmatched junction nucleotides: 3. From germline, CDR1 is DFQATT and CDR2 SNEGSKA (reference sequence). The CDR3 protein is CSATGQGAYEQYF. The CDR3 DNA sequence: TGCAGTGCTACCGGACAGGGGGCTTACGAGCAGTACTTC.

This clonotype occurred many times. The chain joins TRBV4-2 to TRBJ2-5, with 7 bases fitting TRBD1. The germline CDR1 and CDR2 sequences are LGHNA and YNFKEQ. V dropped 2 bases and J dropped 0; count of bases not matched to a gene: 9. The CDR3 contains 17 residues. The CDR3 coding sequence is TGTGCCAGCAGCCAAAATCCCGGGACAGAGTACCAAGAGACCCAGTACTTC. Its protein product is CASSQNPGTEYQETQYF.

With regard to this clonotype: This may stem from a read error, because a much larger clone lies one nucleotide away. This chain uses TRBV27 with TRBJ1-1, with D tentatively TRBD1 (5 bases). The CDR3 runs 15 residues. CDR1 is MNHEY and CDR2 is SMNVEV in the germline V gene (reference sequence). Between the trimmed V and J ends, which lost 5 bases and 1 base, there was a span of 14 bases. CDR3 DNA: TGTGCCAGCAGTGAACCCGGGGCAGGGAACACTGAAGCTTTCTTT. Its protein product is CASSEPGAGNTEAFF.

This clonotype showed up many times. V gene TRBV2 combines with J gene TRBJ2-3, with D tentatively TRBD2 (5 bases). The germline CDR1 and CDR2 sequences are SNHLY and FYNNEI. The CDR3 length is 14 residues. The V gene lost 3 bases and the J gene lost 5 bases, with 12 bases spanning the gap. The DNA for the CDR3 is TGTGCCAGCAGTGATTTCCCCGGGGAAGATACGCAGTATTTT. Its translation is CASSDFPGEDTQYF. The entire variable domain, with the rest obtained from reference TRBV2 and TRBJ2-3, is as follows: EPEVTQTPSHQVTQMGQEVILRCVPISNHLYFYWYRQILGQKVEFLVSFYNNEISEKSEIFDDQFSVERPDGSNFTLKIRSTKLEDSAMYFCASSDFPGEDTQYFGPGTRLTVL.

This clonotype was seen repeatedly, ten times or more. This chain connects TRBV25-1 to TRBJ1-3, with TRBD1 matching over 9 bases. V shed 3 bases, J shed 1 base, and the junction held 7 bases outside the gene matches. The germline gives CDR1 MGHDK, CDR2 SYGVNS. The CDR3 consists of 17 residues. CDR3 bases: TGTGCCAGCAGTGATTCCTCCGGGACAGGGTCTGGAAACACCATATATTTT. Its protein is CASSDSSGTGSGNTIYF.

This clonotype was observed at least ten times. The gene calls are TRBV28 and TRBJ2-1, with D possibly being TRBD1 or TRBD2 (5 bases each). Trimming cost V 7 bases and J 5 bases, with 12 bases left between them. The germline V gene encodes CDR1 MDHEN and CDR2 SYDVKM. This CDR3 is 13 amino acids long. The CDR3: CASTGTGNNEQFF. For the CDR3, the DNA is TGTGCCAGCACGGGGACCGGAAACAATGAGCAGTTCTTC.

The sample holds many counts of this clonotype. The V and J genes are TRBV5-1 and TRBJ2-3; D not certain. Germline CDR1 SGHRS, CDR2 YFSETQ. The CDR3 covers 17 residues. The germline V and J ends were trimmed by 0 bases and 0 bases, with 14 bases remaining between them. The CDR3: CASSLGVSTVSTDTQYF. In DNA form, the CDR3 reads TGCGCCAGCAGCTTGGGGGTGTCTACAGTAAGCACAGATACGCAGTATTTT. The full variable domain, in which reference TRBV5-1 and TRBJ2-3 provide the parts outside the CDR3, is KAGVTQTPRYLIKTRGQQVTLSCSPISGHRSVSWYQQTPGQGLQFLFEYFSETQRNKGNFPGRFSGRQFSNSRSEMNVSTLELGDSALYLCASSLGVSTVSTDTQYFGPGTRLTVL.

Within the sample, this clonotype is medium-sized. The V gene is TRBV6-5, the J gene TRBJ2-6, with a weak D call TRBD1 (5 bases). The V gene lost 6 bases and the J gene lost 0 bases, with 15 bases spanning the gap. The CDR3 is 17 amino acids. CDR1 is MNHEY and CDR2 is SVGAGI in the germline V gene. CDR3 loop: CASRPTWGASGANVLTF. The CDR3 DNA reads TGTGCCAGCAGGCCAACCTGGGGCGCCTCTGGGGCCAACGTCCTGACTTTC.